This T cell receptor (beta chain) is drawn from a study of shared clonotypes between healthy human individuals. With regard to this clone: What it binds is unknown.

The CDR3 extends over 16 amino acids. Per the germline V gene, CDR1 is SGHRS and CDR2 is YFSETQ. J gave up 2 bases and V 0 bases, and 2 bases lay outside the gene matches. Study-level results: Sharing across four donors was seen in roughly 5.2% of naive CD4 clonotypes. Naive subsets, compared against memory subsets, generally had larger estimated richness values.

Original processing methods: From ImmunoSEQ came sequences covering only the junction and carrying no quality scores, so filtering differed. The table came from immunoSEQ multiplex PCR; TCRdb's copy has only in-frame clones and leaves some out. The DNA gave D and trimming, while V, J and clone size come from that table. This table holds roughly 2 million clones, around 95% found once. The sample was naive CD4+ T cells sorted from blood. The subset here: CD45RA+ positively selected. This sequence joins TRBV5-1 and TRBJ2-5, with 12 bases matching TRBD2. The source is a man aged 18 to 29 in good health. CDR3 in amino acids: CASSLGTSGDQETQYF. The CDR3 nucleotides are TGCGCCAGCAGCTTGGGGACTAGCGGGGATCAAGAGACCCAGTACTTC.